Listed below are T cell receptor beta chains from one sample, sequenced in a study of cytomegalovirus exposure and HLA in healthy donors. The data were produced by immunoSEQ multiplex PCR, yet TCRdb's version contains in-frame clones alone and is incomplete. The sample records about 100,000 clones, roughly three quarters being singletons. The sequenced material came from PBMCs. The receptors here all came from a female donor in good health and CMV-seropositive. Each CDR3 is given with its conserved first and last residue. Each record gives: clone size, V gene, CDR3 length, J gene, D gene, CDR3 protein, CDR3 DNA. D genes are given only for firm matches. Size is omitted from some rows. Given values are once, few, many or a class for expanded clones.

>-|TRBV4-2|16|TRBJ2-2|TRBD2
CASSQNSGADTGELFF
TGTGCCAGCAGCCAGAATAGCGGGGCCGACACCGGGGAGCTGTTTTTT
>-|TRBV5-1|16|TRBJ2-1|-
CASSLSIGGPYNEQFF
TGCGCCAGCAGCTTGTCTATCGGGGGGCCTTACAATGAGCAGTTCTTC
>-|TRBV19|17|TRBJ1-2|TRBD1
CASSITPRSDRGQGYTF
TGTGCCAGTAGTATAACCCCCCGCTCCGACAGGGGGCAAGGCTACACCTTC
>-|TRBV7-2|14|TRBJ2-2|-
CASSLFYGPGELFF
TGTGCCAGCAGCTTATTCTATGGTCCCGGGGAGCTGTTTTTT
>few|TRBV11-2|14|TRBJ2-3|-
CASSTGLDTDTQYF
TGTGCCAGCAGCACGGGACTTGACACAGATACGCAGTATTTT
>-|TRBV6-1|14|TRBJ2-7|TRBD2
CASSPGASGYEQYF
TGTGCCAGCAGTCCCGGGGCTAGCGGGTACGAGCAGTACTTC
>-|TRBV19|13|TRBJ2-7|-
CASSQTSTYEQYF
TGTGCCAGTAGTCAAACTAGCACCTACGAGCAGTACTTC
>-|TRBV10-1|18|TRBJ2-7|TRBD2
CASSEPLAPGLAEYEQYF
TGCGCCAGCAGTGAGCCCCTTGCGCCGGGACTAGCCGAGTACGAGCAGTACTTC
>-|TRBV5-5|14|TRBJ1-3|TRBD1
CASSTGVAGNTIYF
TGTGCCAGCAGCACAGGGGTTGCGGGAAACACCATATATTTT
>-|TRBV19|15|TRBJ1-4|-
CASSKLGATNEKLFF
TGTGCCAGTAGTAAACTTGGAGCAACTAATGAAAAACTGTTTTTT
>once|TRBV30|15|TRBJ1-4|-
CAWSVFEGTNEKLFF
TGTGCCTGGAGTGTGTTTGAGGGAACTAATGAAAAACTGTTTTTT
>few|TRBV12-5|15|TRBJ1-5|-
CASGLVVGGNQPQHF
TGTGCTAGTGGTTTGGTAGTCGGGGGGAATCAGCCCCAGCATTTT
>-|TRBV30|13|TRBJ2-1|-
CAWRTDVYNEQFF
TGTGCCTGGAGGACTGACGTCTACAATGAGCAGTTCTTC
>few|TRBV30|14|TRBJ2-7|TRBD1
CAWSGTGGHYEQYF
TGTGCCTGGAGTGGTACAGGGGGCCACTACGAGCAGTACTTC
>-|TRBV7-2|15|TRBJ2-3|-
CASSPTVTRTDTQYF
TGTGCCAGCAGTCCGACAGTAACCCGAACGGATACGCAGTATTTT
>-|TRBV4-1|15|TRBJ1-6|-
CASSHQGPYNSPLHF
TGCGCCAGCAGCCACCAGGGGCCATATAATTCACCCCTCCACTTT
>-|TRBV7-2|13|TRBJ1-2|-
CASSPRGNYGYTF
TGTGCCAGCAGCCCAAGGGGGAACTATGGCTACACCTTC
>-|TRBV7-2|17|TRBJ2-7|TRBD1
CASSLAFGTGADYEQYF
TGTGCCAGCAGCTTAGCGTTTGGGACAGGGGCGGACTACGAGCAGTACTTC
>-|TRBV5-1|14|TRBJ2-2|-
CASSLGGPTGELFF
TGCGCCAGCAGCTTGGGGGGCCCCACCGGGGAGCTGTTTTTT
>-|TRBV27|14|TRBJ1-1|TRBD1
CASRRDRGNTEAFF
TGTGCCAGCAGACGGGACAGGGGGAACACTGAAGCTTTCTTT
>few|TRBV5-1|14|TRBJ1-4|TRBD1
CASSGTGGGEKLFF
TGCGCCAGCAGCGGGACAGGGGGCGGTGAAAAACTGTTTTTT
>-|TRBV25-1|13|TRBJ1-2|-
CASSEGRGYGYTF
TGTGCCAGCAGTGAAGGAAGGGGGTATGGCTACACCTTC
>-|TRBV5-1|13|TRBJ2-7|-
CASSLGGVDEQYF
TGCGCCAGCAGCTTGGGGGGGGTGGATGAGCAGTACTTC
>-|TRBV27|16|TRBJ1-3|-
CASSLIGSSSGNTIYF
TGTGCCAGCAGTTTAATAGGGAGCTCTTCTGGAAACACCATATATTTT
>few|TRBV6-4|10|TRBJ1-2|-
CASSGGGYTF
TGTGCCAGCAGCGGGGGTGGCTACACCTTC
>-|TRBV5-1|14|TRBJ1-2|TRBD1
CASSKAGTGYGYTF
TGCGCCAGCAGTAAAGCCGGGACAGGGTATGGCTACACCTTC
>-|TRBV30|13|TRBJ1-1|-
CAWSVRTDTEAFF
TGTGCCTGGAGTGTAAGGACAGACACTGAAGCTTTCTTT
>-|TRBV30|14|TRBJ2-2|-
CAWETRPFAGELFF
TGTGCCTGGGAGACTAGACCGTTCGCCGGGGAGCTGTTTTTT
>-|TRBV9|14|TRBJ1-6|-
CASSLNLGGSPLHF
TGTGCCAGCAGCCTTAATCTAGGGGGTTCACCCCTCCACTTT
>-|TRBV9|13|TRBJ2-1|-
CASSVNIDNEQFF
TGTGCCAGCAGCGTAAACATCGACAATGAGCAGTTCTTC
>-|TRBV7-9|13|TRBJ2-5|TRBD1
CASARGWGETQYF
TGTGCCAGCGCCAGGGGGTGGGGAGAGACCCAGTACTTC
>-|TRBV30|14|TRBJ1-4|-
CAWSRQVVGEKLFF
TGTGCCTGGAGTAGACAGGTTGTGGGTGAAAAACTGTTTTTT
>-|TRBV7-2|14|TRBJ1-1|-
CASSAKPGTPQAFF
TGTGCCAGCAGCGCCAAACCGGGAACACCTCAAGCTTTCTTT
>few|TRBV18|18|TRBJ2-3|TRBD2
CASSPTPKAGDGTDTQYF
TGTGCCAGCTCACCAACCCCCAAAGCGGGAGACGGCACAGATACGCAGTATTTT
>-|TRBV6-5|14|TRBJ2-7|TRBD1
CASSYLTGQKEQYF
TGTGCCAGCAGTTACCTTACGGGACAGAAAGAGCAGTACTTC
>-|TRBV9|14|TRBJ2-7|TRBD2
CASSPWDYPYEQYF
TGTGCCAGCAGCCCGTGGGACTACCCCTACGAGCAGTACTTC
>-|TRBV4-1|17|TRBJ1-1|TRBD1
CASSRSGTGGLGTEAFF
TGCGCCAGCAGCCGCTCCGGGACAGGGGGGTTGGGCACTGAAGCTTTCTTT
>-|TRBV27|17|TRBJ2-1|TRBD2
CASSQRLAGGLKDEQFF
TGTGCCAGCAGTCAACGACTAGCGGGGGGGCTTAAGGATGAGCAGTTCTTC
>-|TRBV19|14|TRBJ1-2|TRBD1
CASNNQGARNGYTF
TGTGCCAGTAACAATCAGGGGGCTCGTAATGGCTACACCTTC
>-|TRBV13|14|TRBJ2-2|-
CASSLDSYTGELFF
TGTGCCAGCAGCTTAGACAGTTACACCGGGGAGCTGTTTTTT
>few|TRBV2|14|TRBJ1-1|-
CASSVDGGPTEAFF
TGTGCCAGCAGTGTCGACGGGGGGCCCACTGAAGCTTTCTTT
>-|TRBV5-4|15|TRBJ2-7|TRBD1
CASSPGQGKPYEQYF
TGTGCCAGCAGCCCGGGACAGGGGAAACCCTACGAGCAGTACTTC
>-|TRBV4-1|15|TRBJ2-7|TRBD2
CASSQDTAGAYEQYF
TGCGCCAGCAGCCAAGACACAGCGGGGGCCTACGAGCAGTACTTC
>-|TRBV7-6|18|TRBJ2-2|TRBD2
CASSLAQSGGRLTGELFF
TGTGCCAGCAGCTTAGCGCAAAGCGGGGGGCGTTTAACCGGGGAGCTGTTTTTT
>few|TRBV14|16|TRBJ2-5|-
CASSEPGLSIRETQYF
TGTGCCAGCAGCGAACCGGGACTCAGCATTAGAGAGACCCAGTACTTC
>-|TRBV5-4|14|TRBJ2-2|TRBD1
CASSRDRSTGELFF
TGTGCCAGCAGCCGGGACAGGAGCACCGGGGAGCTGTTTTTT
>few|TRBV6-1|15|TRBJ2-3|-
CASSEAISSADTQYF
TGCGCCAGCAGTGAAGCGATCAGCAGCGCAGATACGCAGTATTTT
>-|TRBV5-1|16|TRBJ2-7|TRBD1
CASSPYPDRGQGEQYF
TGCGCCAGCAGCCCCTACCCGGACAGGGGGCAAGGCGAGCAGTACTTC
>-|TRBV6-6|13|TRBJ2-7|TRBD2
CASSRDYSYEQYF
TGTGCCAGCAGCCGGGACTACTCCTACGAGCAGTACTTC
>-|TRBV5-4|17|TRBJ2-3|TRBD2
CASSLFAAGGSTDTQYF
TGTGCCAGCAGCTTGTTTGCCGCGGGGGGATCGACAGATACGCAGTATTTT
>-|TRBV7-9|17|TRBJ2-7|TRBD2
CASYPIPLAGGHYEQYF
TGTGCCAGCTACCCTATACCCCTAGCGGGGGGCCACTACGAGCAGTACTTC
>-|TRBV9|13|TRBJ2-5|TRBD1
CASSGGGGETQYF
TGTGCCAGCAGCGGAGGGGGCGGTGAGACCCAGTACTTC
>-|TRBV7-6|16|TRBJ1-4|-
CASSLGLGAPNEKLFF
TGTGCCAGCAGCTTAGGGCTGGGGGCGCCAAACGAAAAACTGTTTTTT
>-|TRBV7-2|15|TRBJ2-6|-
CASSRKGTGANVLTF
TGTGCCAGCAGCCGTAAGGGGACTGGGGCCAACGTCCTGACTTTC
>-|TRBV11-2|15|TRBJ2-1|TRBD2
CASSPRLAGNNEQFF
TGTGCCAGCAGCCCTCGACTAGCGGGAAACAATGAGCAGTTCTTC